The entry that follows covers one T cell receptor (beta chain) sequence. The record originates from a study of blood T cell repertoires in COVID-19. CDR3 length: 16 residues. V lost 0 bases and J lost 7; bases outside the gene matches: 6. Germline CDR1 is LGHNA and CDR2 is YNFKEQ. TCRdb's table, derived via immunoSEQ multiplex PCR, lists solely in-frame clones and lacks some. The table includes roughly 100,000 clones, 81% detected once. Material for sequencing was peripheral blood. The rearrangement uses TRBV4-2 and TRBJ2-2; 9 bases match TRBD2. This clonotype originated in a woman aged 65 to 85 with acute or convalescent COVID-19. In nucleotides, the CDR3 is TGTGCCAGCAGCCAAGAGGTAGCGGGAGCAGGCGGGGAGCTGTTTTTT. Amino acid sequence: CASSQEVAGAGGELFF.